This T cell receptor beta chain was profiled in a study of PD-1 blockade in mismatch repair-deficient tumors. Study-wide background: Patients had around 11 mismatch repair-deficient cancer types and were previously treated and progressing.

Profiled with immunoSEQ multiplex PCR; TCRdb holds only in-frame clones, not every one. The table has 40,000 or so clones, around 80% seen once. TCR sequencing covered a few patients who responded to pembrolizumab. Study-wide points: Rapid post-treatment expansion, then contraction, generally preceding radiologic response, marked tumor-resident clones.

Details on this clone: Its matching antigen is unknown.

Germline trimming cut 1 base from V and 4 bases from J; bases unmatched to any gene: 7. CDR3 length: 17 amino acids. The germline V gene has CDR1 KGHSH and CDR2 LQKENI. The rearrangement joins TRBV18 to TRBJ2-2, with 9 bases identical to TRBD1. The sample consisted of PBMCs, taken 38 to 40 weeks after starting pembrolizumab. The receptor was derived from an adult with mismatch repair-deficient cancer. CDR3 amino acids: CASSPLSRTGVTGELFF. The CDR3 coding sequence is TGTGCCAGCTCACCACTCTCACGGACAGGGGTCACCGGGGAGCTGTTTTTT. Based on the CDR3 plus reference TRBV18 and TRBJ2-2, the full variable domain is NAGVMQNPRHLVRRRGQEARLRCSPMKGHSHVYWYRQLPEEGLKFMVYLQKENIIDESGMPKERFSAEFPKEGPSILRIQQVVRGDSAAYFCASSPLSRTGVTGELFFGEGSRLTVL.